These T cell receptor beta chains were read from a single sample in a study of T cells in localized non-small cell lung cancer. Profiled with immunoSEQ multiplex PCR; TCRdb holds only in-frame clones, not every one. The sample includes fewer than 2,000 clones, about 20% seen only once; the top ten take over 20%. This material consisted of normal lung tissue next to the tumor, taken before any cancer treatment. These receptors were obtained from a woman between 35 and 70 years old with stage I lung adenocarcinoma. The CDR3 runs from the conserved cysteine through the conserved F or W. A D gene is named only where the DNA matches it firmly. Some rows have no size entry. The others give once, few or many, or a class for an expanded clone.

d_gene: .; j_gene: TRBJ2-1; v_gene: TRBV9; abundance: medium-sized; CDR3aa: CASSRDVLEQFF; CDR3nt: TGTGCCAGCAGCCGAGACGTTCTTGAGCAGTTCTTC
d_gene: .; j_gene: TRBJ1-2; v_gene: TRBV6-8; abundance: few; CDR3aa: CASSYESRIYGYTF; CDR3nt: TGTGCCAGCAGTTACGAGAGCAGGATTTATGGCTACACCTTC
d_gene: TRBD1; j_gene: TRBJ2-7; v_gene: TRBV5-1; abundance: few; CDR3aa: CASSFTGGGKDEQYF; CDR3nt: TGCGCCAGCAGCTTTACAGGGGGCGGTAAGGACGAGCAGTACTTC
d_gene: .; j_gene: TRBJ1-1; v_gene: TRBV19; abundance: .; CDR3aa: CASSPVRGNTEAFF; CDR3nt: TGTGCCAGTAGCCCCGTTAGGGGGAACACTGAAGCTTTCTTT
d_gene: .; j_gene: TRBJ1-2; v_gene: TRBV6-8; abundance: .; CDR3aa: CATDIGTGPYGYTF; CDR3nt: TGTGCCACCGATATTGGGACCGGCCCCTATGGCTACACCTTC
d_gene: .; j_gene: TRBJ2-1; v_gene: TRBV19; abundance: .; CDR3aa: CASSLPPGSSYNEQFF; CDR3nt: TGTGCCAGTAGTCTTCCTCCAGGGAGCTCCTACAATGAGCAGTTCTTC
d_gene: .; j_gene: TRBJ2-7; v_gene: TRBV12-5; abundance: .; CDR3aa: CASGLEGRGYEQYF; CDR3nt: TGTGCTAGTGGTTTAGAAGGGCGGGGATACGAGCAGTACTTC
d_gene: .; j_gene: TRBJ2-7; v_gene: TRBV6-8; abundance: few; CDR3aa: CAISAEGSSSEQYF; CDR3nt: TGTGCCATCAGCGCGGAGGGGTCTTCCAGCGAGCAGTACTTC
d_gene: TRBD1; j_gene: TRBJ1-6; v_gene: TRBV19; abundance: few; CDR3aa: CASSGETGRNSPLHF; CDR3nt: TGTGCCAGTAGTGGAGAGACAGGGCGGAATTCACCCCTCCACTTT
d_gene: .; j_gene: TRBJ2-7; v_gene: TRBV30; abundance: few; CDR3aa: CAWSYIGSYEQYF; CDR3nt: TGTGCCTGGAGTTACATCGGGTCCTACGAGCAGTACTTC
d_gene: .; j_gene: TRBJ2-5; v_gene: TRBV19; abundance: .; CDR3aa: CASSIRTAQAETQYF; CDR3nt: TGTGCCAGTAGTATACGGACCGCTCAGGCGGAGACCCAGTACTTC
d_gene: .; j_gene: TRBJ1-4; v_gene: TRBV25-1; abundance: once; CDR3aa: CASSETGSGEKLFF; CDR3nt: TGTGCCAGCAGTGAAACAGGATCGGGTGAAAAACTGTTTTTT
d_gene: .; j_gene: TRBJ2-1; v_gene: TRBV19; abundance: .; CDR3aa: CASSIENNEQFF; CDR3nt: TGTGCCAGTAGTATCGAAAACAATGAGCAGTTCTTC
d_gene: .; j_gene: TRBJ2-5; v_gene: TRBV15; abundance: .; CDR3aa: CATSRELTAGETQYF; CDR3nt: TGTGCCACCAGCAGAGAGTTAACAGCTGGGGAGACCCAGTACTTC
d_gene: .; j_gene: TRBJ1-2; v_gene: TRBV11-3; abundance: few; CDR3aa: CASSLDDPSYGYTF; CDR3nt: TGTGCCAGCAGCTTAGACGATCCGTCCTATGGCTACACCTTC
d_gene: TRBD1; j_gene: TRBJ1-1; v_gene: TRBV18; abundance: .; CDR3aa: CASSKGQGNTEAFF; CDR3nt: TGTGCCAGCTCAAAGGGACAGGGGAACACTGAAGCTTTCTTT
d_gene: .; j_gene: TRBJ1-5; v_gene: TRBV1; abundance: few; CDR3aa: CASSQDSGGRQPQHF; CDR3nt: TGCGCCAGCAGCCAAGATTCGGGGGGCCGGCAGCCCCAGCATTTT
d_gene: .; j_gene: TRBJ2-1; v_gene: TRBV1; abundance: few; CDR3aa: CASSQVGTGDYNEQFF; CDR3nt: TGCGCCAGCAGCCAAGTAGGGACGGGGGACTACAATGAGCAGTTCTTC
d_gene: TRBD2; j_gene: TRBJ2-7; v_gene: TRBV11-3; abundance: few; CDR3aa: CASSLGLAGGTYEQYF; CDR3nt: TGTGCCAGCAGCTTAGGGCTAGCGGGGGGGACCTACGAGCAGTACTTC